This T cell receptor (beta chain) was captured in a study of T cells in Graves' hyperthyroidism and ophthalmopathy. At the level of the study: Before any treatment, at initial diagnosis, peripheral blood was collected. The study's findings and limits: Researchers found most expanded thyroid clonotypes above 0.001 in blood as well.

Comment on this clonotype: The antigen is not known.

This CDR3 contains 15 residues. V lost 2 bases to trimming and J lost 9 bases; unmatched junction nucleotides: 6. Germline V CDR1 and CDR2: KGHSH, LQKENI. Amplified TCR beta CDR3 regions came from RNA transcripts. Initially, a first-round RT-PCR of the TCR CDR3 employed the HTBI primer set. MiXCR, run by TCRdb on the multiplex PCR reads, gives a single entry per CDR3 protein. Here the sample spans hundreds of thousands of distinct CDR3 sequences, about 14% being singletons. What was sequenced was blood. The chain joins TRBV18 to TRBJ2-1, with 11 bases matching TRBD2. The TCR sequence derives from a woman aged 45-65 years with Graves' ophthalmopathy. CDR3 bases: TGTGCCAGCTCACCAATTTCTACTAGCGGGAGTGAGCAGTTCTTC. The encoded protein is CASSPISTSGSEQFF.